This T cell receptor beta chain was captured in a study of blood T cell repertoires in COVID-19. Germline CDR1 is SGHAT and CDR2 is FQNNGV. After removal of 4 bases from V and 3 bases from J, the junction contained 6 bases not matched to a gene. This CDR3 has 15 amino acids. The method was immunoSEQ multiplex PCR; TCRdb's version includes in-frame clones alone and lacks a portion of them. The sample has under 200,000 clones; 82% are singletons. This clone was observed once. V and J are TRBV11-2 and TRBJ2-7; 10 nucleotides line up with TRBD2. Sequencing was carried out using PBMCs or T cells enriched from blood (not recorded which). The sequence was obtained from a man in his 60s who had recovered from COVID-19. The CDR3 loop is CASSSYSGGLYEQYF. CDR3 in DNA: TGTGCCAGCAGCTCCTATAGCGGGGGGCTCTACGAGCAGTACTTC.